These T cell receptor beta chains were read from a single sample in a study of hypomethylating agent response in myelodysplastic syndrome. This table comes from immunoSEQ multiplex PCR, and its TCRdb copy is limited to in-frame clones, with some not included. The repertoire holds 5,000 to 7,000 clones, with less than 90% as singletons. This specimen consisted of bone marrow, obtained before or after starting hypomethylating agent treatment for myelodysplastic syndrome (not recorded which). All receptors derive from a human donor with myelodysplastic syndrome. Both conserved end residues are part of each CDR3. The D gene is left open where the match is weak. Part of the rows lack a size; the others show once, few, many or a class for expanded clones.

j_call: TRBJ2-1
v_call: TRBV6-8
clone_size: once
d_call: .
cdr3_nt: TGTGCCAGACGACCCAGCGGCTCCTACAATGAGCAGTTCTTC
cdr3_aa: CARRPSGSYNEQFF

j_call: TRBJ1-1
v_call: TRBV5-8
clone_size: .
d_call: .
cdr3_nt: TGTGCCAGCAGCTTGAGCCAGACCAACACTGAAGCTTTCTTT
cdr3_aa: CASSLSQTNTEAFF

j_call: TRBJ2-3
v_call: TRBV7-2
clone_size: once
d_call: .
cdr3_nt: TGTGCCAGCAGCTCGGTAGTGTTGGGGGGAGATACGCAGTATTTT
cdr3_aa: CASSSVVLGGDTQYF

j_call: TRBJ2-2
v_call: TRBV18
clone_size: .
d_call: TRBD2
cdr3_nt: TGTGCCAGCTCACCACCGTCTAGCGGAGGGACCGGGGAGCTGTTTTTT
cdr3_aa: CASSPPSSGGTGELFF

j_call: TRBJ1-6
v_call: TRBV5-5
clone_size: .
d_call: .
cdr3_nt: TGTGCCAGCAGCTTGGACAGCTCCTATAATTCACCCCTCCACTTT
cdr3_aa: CASSLDSSYNSPLHF

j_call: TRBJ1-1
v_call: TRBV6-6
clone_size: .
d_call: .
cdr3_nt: TGTGCCAGCAGTTACGGGGGAGACACTGAAGCTTTCTTT
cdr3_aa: CASSYGGDTEAFF

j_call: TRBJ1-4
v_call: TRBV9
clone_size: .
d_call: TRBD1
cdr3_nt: TGTGCCAGCAGCGAACGGACAGGCGATGCCAATGAAAAACTGTTTTTT
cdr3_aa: CASSERTGDANEKLFF

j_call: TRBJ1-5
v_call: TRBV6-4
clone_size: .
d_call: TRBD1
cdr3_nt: TGTGCCAGCGGCCGGGACAGCCTCAATCAGCCCCAGCATTTT
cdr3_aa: CASGRDSLNQPQHF

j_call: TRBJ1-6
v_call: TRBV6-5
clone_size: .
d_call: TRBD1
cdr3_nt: TGTGCCAGCAGTAACAGGGGTTCACCCCTCCACTTT
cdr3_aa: CASSNRGSPLHF

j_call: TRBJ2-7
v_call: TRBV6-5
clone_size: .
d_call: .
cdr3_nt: TGTGCCAGCAGTTACGGGGGGTTTTACGAGCAGTACTTC
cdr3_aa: CASSYGGFYEQYF